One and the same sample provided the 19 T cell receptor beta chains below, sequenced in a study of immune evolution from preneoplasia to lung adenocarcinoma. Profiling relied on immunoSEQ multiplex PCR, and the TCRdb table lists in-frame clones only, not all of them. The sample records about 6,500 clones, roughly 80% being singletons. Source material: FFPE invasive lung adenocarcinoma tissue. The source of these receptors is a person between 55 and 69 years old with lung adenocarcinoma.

CDR3 protein: CASSPTGKNTEAFF. The CDR3 coding sequence is TGTGCCAGCTCACCAACAGGGAAGAACACTGAAGCTTTCTTT. This chain connects TRBV18 to TRBJ1-1; D may be TRBD1 (6 bases). This CDR3 comprises 14 residues. V shed 2 bases and J shed 1 base, with 8 bases lying between them. CDR1 is KGHSH, CDR2 LQKENI, per germline.

CDR3 in amino acids: CASSQRAQQNQPQHF. The DNA of the CDR3 is TGTGCCAGCAGCCAGAGGGCCCAGCAGAATCAGCCCCAGCATTTT. This chain uses TRBV4-2 with TRBJ1-5, with unresolved D. Between the trimmed V and J ends, which lost 3 bases and 4 bases, there was a span of 13 bases. The CDR3 has 15 amino acids. The germline gives CDR1 LGHNA, CDR2 YNFKEQ.

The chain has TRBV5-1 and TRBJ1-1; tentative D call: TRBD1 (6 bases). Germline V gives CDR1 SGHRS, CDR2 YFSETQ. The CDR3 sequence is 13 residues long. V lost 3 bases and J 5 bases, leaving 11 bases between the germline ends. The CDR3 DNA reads TGCGCCAGCAGCTCACAGGGTGGGACTGAAGCTTTCTTT. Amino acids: CASSSQGGTEAFF.

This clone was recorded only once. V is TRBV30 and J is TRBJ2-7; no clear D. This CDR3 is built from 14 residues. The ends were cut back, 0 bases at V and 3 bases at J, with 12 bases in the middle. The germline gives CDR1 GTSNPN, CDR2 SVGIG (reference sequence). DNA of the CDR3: TGTGCCTGGAGTGTACGAGCGAGATACTACGAGCAGTACTTC. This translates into CAWSVRARYYEQYF.

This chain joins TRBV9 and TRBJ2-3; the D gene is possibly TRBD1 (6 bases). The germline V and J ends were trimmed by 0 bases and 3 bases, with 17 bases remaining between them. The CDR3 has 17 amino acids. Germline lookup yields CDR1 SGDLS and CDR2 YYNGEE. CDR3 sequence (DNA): TGTGCCAGCAGCGTAGCCCCTCCTAGCCAGGGGACAGATACGCAGTATTTT. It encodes CASSVAPPSQGTDTQYF.

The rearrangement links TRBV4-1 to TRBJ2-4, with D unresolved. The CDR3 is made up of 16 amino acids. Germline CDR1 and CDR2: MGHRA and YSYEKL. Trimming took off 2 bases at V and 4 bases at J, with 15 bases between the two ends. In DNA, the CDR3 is TGCGCCAGCAGCCAATCGATACTGGATACGAAAAACATTCAGTACTTC. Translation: CASSQSILDTKNIQYF.

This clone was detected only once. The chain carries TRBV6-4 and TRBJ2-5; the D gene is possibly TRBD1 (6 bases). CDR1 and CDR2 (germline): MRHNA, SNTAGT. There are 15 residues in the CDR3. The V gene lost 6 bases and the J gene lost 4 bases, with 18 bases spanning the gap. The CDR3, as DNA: TGTGCCAGCAGCGTCAATGGGGGCGGATTAGAGACCCAGTACTTC. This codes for CASSVNGGGLETQYF.

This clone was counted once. DNA of the CDR3: TGTGCCAGCCCCCGTGCCAGGGAGAGCGGGGAGCTGTTTTTT. Translating it yields CASPRARESGELFF. The chain carries TRBV18 and TRBJ2-2; either TRBD1 or TRBD2 may fit D (5 bases each). The germline CDR1 and CDR2 sequences are KGHSH and LQKENI. V dropped 8 bases and J dropped 7 bases, with 17 bases sitting between them. CDR3 length equals 14 residues.

The CDR3 sequence: CASSDGQGDYEQYF. Written as DNA, the CDR3 is TGTGCCAGCAGTGATGGACAGGGGGATTACGAGCAGTACTTC. The chain has TRBV2 and TRBJ2-7; TRBD1 matches 10 bases. Germline lookup yields CDR1 SNHLY and CDR2 FYNNEI. With 3 bases clipped from V and 4 bases from J, the junction kept 3 bases outside the gene matches. The CDR3 consists of 14 residues. The full variable domain, rest sourced from reference TRBV2 and TRBJ2-7, is EPEVTQTPSHQVTQMGQEVILRCVPISNHLYFYWYRQILGQKVEFLVSFYNNEISEKSEIFDDQFSVERPDGSNFTLKIRSTKLEDSAMYFCASSDGQGDYEQYFGPGTRLTVT.

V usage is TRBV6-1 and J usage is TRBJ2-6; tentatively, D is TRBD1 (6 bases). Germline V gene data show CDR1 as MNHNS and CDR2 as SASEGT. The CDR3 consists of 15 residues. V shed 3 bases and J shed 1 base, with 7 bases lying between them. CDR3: CASSDRGSGANVLTF. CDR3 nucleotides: TGTGCCAGCAGTGACAGGGGATCTGGGGCCAACGTCCTGACTTTC.

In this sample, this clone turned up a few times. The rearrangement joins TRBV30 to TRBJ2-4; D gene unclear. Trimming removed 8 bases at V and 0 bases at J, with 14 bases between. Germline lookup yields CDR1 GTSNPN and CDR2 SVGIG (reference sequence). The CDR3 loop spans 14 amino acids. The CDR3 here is CALEATLAKNIQYF. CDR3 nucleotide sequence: TGTGCCCTCGAAGCGACGTTAGCCAAAAACATTCAGTACTTC.

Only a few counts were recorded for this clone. In DNA form, the CDR3 reads TGTGCCAGCTCACTCGGGACAGGGGGGAATCAGCCCCAGCATTTT. This translates into CASSLGTGGNQPQHF. This chain links TRBV18 with TRBJ1-5, with 11 bases identical to TRBD1. This CDR3 spans 15 amino acids. Germline trimming cut 4 bases from V and 4 bases from J; bases unmatched to any gene: 3. Germline CDR1 KGHSH, CDR2 LQKENI.

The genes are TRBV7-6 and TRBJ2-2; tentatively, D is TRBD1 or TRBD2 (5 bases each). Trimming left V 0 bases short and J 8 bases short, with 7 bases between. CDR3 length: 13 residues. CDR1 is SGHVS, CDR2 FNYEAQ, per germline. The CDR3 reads CASSLAGEGELFF. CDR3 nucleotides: TGTGCCAGCAGCTTAGCGGGGGAGGGGGAGCTGTTTTTT.

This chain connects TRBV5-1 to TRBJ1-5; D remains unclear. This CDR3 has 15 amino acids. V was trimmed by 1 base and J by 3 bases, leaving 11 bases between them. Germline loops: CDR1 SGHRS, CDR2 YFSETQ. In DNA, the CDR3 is TGCGCCAGCAGCTTGACGGTGGGCGCCAATCAGCCCCAGCATTTT. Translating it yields CASSLTVGANQPQHF.

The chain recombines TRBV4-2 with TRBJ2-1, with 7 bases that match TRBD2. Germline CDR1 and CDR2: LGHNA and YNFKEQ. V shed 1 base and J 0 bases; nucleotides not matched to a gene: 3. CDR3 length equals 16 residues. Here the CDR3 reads CASSQASGISYNEQFF. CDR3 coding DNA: TGTGCCAGCAGCCAAGCCAGCGGGATCTCCTACAATGAGCAGTTCTTC.

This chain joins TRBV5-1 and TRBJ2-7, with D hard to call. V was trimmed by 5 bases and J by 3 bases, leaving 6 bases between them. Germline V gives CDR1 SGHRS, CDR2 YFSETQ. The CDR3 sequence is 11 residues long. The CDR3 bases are TGCGCCAGCAGAGTGGGCTACGAGCAGTACTTC. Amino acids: CASRVGYEQYF.

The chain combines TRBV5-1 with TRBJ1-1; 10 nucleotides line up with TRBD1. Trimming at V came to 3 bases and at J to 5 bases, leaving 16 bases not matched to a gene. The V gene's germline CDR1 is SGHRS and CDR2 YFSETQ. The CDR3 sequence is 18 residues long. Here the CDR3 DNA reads TGCGCCAGCAGCTCGAAAGGACAGGGGGTCGGTTTAGGTACTGAAGCTTTCTTT. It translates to CASSSKGQGVGLGTEAFF.

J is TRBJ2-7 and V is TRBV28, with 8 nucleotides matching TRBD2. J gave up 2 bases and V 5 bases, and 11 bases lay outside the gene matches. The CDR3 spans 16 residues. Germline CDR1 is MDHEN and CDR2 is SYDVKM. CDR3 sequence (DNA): TGTGCCAGCAGTCGCCCCCCTACTAGCGGACCCTACGAGCAGTACTTC. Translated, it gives CASSRPPTSGPYEQYF.

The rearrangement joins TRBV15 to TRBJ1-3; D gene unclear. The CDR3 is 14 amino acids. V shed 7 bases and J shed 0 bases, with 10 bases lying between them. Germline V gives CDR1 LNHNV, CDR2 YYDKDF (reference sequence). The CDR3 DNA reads TGTGCCACCACTAGCGCCTACTCTGGAAACACCATATATTTT. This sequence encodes CATTSAYSGNTIYF. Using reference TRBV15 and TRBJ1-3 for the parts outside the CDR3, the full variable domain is DAMVIQNPRYQVTQFGKPVTLSCSQTLNHNVMYWYQQKSSQAPKLLFHYYDKDFNNEADTPDNFQSRRPNTSFCFLDIRSPGLGDTAMYLCATTSAYSGNTIYFGEGSWLTVV.